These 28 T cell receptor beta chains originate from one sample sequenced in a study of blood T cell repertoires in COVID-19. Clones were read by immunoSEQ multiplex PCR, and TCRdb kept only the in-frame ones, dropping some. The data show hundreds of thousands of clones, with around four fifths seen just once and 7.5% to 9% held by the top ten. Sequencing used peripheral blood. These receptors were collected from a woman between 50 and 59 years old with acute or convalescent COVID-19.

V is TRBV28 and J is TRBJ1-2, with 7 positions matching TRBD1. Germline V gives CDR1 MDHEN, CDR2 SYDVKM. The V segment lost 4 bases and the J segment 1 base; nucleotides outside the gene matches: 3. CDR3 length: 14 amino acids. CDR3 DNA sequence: TGTGCCAGCAGTTCTCAGGGGGTTAACTATGGCTACACCTTC. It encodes CASSSQGVNYGYTF.

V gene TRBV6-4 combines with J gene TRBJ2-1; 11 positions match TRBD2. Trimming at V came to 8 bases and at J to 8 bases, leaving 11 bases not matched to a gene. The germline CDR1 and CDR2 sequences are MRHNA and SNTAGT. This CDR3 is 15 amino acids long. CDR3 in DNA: TGTGCCAGCCGCCTTACTAGCGGGAGTGGTGATGAGCAGTTCTTC. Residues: CASRLTSGSGDEQFF.

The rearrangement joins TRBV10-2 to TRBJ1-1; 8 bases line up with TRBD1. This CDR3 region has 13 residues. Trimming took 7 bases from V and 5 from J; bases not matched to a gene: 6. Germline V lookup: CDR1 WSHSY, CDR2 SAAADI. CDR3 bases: TGCGCCAGCACGGAACAGGGGGGGACTGAAGCTTTCTTT. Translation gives CASTEQGGTEAFF.

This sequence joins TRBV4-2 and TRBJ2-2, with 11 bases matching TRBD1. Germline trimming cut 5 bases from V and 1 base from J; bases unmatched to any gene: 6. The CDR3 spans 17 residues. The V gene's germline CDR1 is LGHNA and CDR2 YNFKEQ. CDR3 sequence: CASSGTGTGGNTGELFF. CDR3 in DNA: TGTGCCAGCAGCGGAACCGGGACAGGGGGGAACACCGGGGAGCTGTTTTTT.

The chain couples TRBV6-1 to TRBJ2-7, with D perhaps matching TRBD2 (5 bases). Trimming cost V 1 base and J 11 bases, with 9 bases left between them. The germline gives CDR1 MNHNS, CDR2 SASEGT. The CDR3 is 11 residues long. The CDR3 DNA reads TGTGCCAGCAGTGAAGGGACTTGGGAGTACTTC. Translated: CASSEGTWEYF.

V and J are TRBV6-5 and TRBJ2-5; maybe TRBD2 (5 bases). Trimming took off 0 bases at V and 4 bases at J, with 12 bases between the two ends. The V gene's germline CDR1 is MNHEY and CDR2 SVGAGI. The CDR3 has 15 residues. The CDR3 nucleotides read TGTGCCAGCAGTTACTCGTGGGGTGAGGGAGAGACCCAGTACTTC. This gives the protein CASSYSWGEGETQYF.

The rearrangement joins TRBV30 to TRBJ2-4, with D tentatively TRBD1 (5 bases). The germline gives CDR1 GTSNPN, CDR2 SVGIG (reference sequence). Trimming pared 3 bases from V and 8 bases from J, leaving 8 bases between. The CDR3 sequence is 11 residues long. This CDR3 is CAWSEQDIQYF. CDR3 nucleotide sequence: TGTGCCTGGAGCGAACAGGACATTCAGTACTTC.

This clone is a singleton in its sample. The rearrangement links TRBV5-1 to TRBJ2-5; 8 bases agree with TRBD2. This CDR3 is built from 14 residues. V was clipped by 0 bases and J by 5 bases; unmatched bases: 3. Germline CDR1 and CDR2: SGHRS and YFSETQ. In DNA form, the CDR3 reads TGCGCCAGCAGCTTGGCCGGGGGGGCGGAGACCCAGTACTTC. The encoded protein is CASSLAGGAETQYF.

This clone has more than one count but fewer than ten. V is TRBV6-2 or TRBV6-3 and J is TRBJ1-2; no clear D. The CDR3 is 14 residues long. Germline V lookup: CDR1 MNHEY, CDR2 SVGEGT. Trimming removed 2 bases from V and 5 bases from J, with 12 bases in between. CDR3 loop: CASSYAGQGYGYTF. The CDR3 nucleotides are TGTGCCAGCAGTTACGCAGGCCAAGGATATGGCTACACCTTC.

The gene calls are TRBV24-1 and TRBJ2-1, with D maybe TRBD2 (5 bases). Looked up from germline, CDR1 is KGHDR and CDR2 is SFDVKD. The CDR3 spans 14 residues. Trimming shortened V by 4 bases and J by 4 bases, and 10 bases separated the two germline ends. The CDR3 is CATSDGGPYNEQFF. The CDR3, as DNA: TGTGCCACCAGTGACGGAGGCCCTTACAATGAGCAGTTCTTC.

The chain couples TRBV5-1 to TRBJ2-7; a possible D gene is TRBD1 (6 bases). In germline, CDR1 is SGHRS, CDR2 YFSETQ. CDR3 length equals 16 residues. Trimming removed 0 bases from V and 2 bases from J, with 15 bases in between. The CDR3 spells CASSLDGSTGTYEQYF. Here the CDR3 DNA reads TGCGCCAGCAGCTTGGATGGATCGACAGGCACCTACGAGCAGTACTTC.

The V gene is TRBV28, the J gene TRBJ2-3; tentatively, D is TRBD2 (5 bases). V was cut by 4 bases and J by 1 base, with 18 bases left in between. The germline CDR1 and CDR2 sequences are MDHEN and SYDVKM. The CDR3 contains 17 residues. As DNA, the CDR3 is TGTGCCAGCAGTTCCCCCCAAGGAGGTGTCGGCACAGATACGCAGTATTTT. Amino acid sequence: CASSSPQGGVGTDTQYF.

The DNA of the CDR3 is TGTGCCAGCAGCCAATGGTTACTAGCCGCAGATACGCAGTATTTT. Translating it yields CASSQWLLAADTQYF. The J gene is TRBJ2-3, the V gene TRBV2, with a tentative D call TRBD2 (6 bases). Trimming stripped 6 bases from V and 4 bases from J, with 17 bases between. Germline loops: CDR1 SNHLY, CDR2 FYNNEI. This CDR3 is built from 15 residues.

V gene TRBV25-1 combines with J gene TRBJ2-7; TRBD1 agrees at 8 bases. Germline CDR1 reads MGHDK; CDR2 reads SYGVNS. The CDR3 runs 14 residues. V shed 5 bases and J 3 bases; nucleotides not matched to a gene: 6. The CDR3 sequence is CASSLVGQGYEQYF. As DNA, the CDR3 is TGTGCCAGCAGTCTAGTCGGACAGGGCTACGAGCAGTACTTC.

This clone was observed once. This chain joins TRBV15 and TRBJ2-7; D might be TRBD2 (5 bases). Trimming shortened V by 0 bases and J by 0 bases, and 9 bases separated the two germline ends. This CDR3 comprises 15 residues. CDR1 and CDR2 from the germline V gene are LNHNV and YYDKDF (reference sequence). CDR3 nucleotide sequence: TGTGCCACCAGCAGAGAGGTTGGACTCTCCTACGAGCAGTACTTC. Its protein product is CATSREVGLSYEQYF.

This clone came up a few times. The CDR3 is CASSHLSDREEQYF. The CDR3 DNA reads as TGTGCCAGCAGCCATTTATCCGACAGGGAGGAGCAGTACTTC. The chain links TRBV3-1 (or the pseudogene TRBV3-2) to TRBJ2-7; 7 bases are a match to TRBD1. Germline V gives CDR1 LGHDT, CDR2 YNNKEL (reference sequence). The CDR3 spans 14 residues. V was pared by 3 bases and J by 7 bases, with 9 bases of the junction left unmatched.

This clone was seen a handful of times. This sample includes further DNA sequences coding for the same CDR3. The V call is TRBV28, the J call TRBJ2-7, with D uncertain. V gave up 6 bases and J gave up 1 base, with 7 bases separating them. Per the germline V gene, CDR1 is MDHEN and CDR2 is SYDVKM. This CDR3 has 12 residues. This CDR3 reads CASSSSSYEQYF. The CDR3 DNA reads TGTGCCAGCAGCTCCAGTTCCTACGAGCAGTACTTC.

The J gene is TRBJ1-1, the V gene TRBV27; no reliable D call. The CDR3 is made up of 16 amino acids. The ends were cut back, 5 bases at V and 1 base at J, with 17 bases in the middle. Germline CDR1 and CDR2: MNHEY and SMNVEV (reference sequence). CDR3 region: CASSGRETNGNTEAFF. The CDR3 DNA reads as TGTGCCAGCAGTGGCCGGGAGACAAACGGGAACACTGAAGCTTTCTTT.

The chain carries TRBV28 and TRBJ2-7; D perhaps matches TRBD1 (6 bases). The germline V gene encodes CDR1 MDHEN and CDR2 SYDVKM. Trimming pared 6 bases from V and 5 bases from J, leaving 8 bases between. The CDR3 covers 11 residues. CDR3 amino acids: CASRWGHEQYF. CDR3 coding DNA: TGTGCCAGCAGGTGGGGGCACGAGCAGTACTTC.

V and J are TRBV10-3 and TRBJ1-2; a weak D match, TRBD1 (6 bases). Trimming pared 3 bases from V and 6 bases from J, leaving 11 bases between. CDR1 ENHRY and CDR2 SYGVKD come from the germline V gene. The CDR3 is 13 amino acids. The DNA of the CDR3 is TGTGCCATCAGTGATCAGGGGCTTAATGGCTACACCTTC. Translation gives CAISDQGLNGYTF.

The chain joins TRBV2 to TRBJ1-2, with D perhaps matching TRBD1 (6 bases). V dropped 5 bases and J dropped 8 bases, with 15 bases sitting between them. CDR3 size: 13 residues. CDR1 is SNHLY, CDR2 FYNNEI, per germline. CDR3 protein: CASSPGQNRGYTF. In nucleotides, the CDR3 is TGTGCCAGCAGTCCGGGACAAAACCGGGGCTACACCTTC.

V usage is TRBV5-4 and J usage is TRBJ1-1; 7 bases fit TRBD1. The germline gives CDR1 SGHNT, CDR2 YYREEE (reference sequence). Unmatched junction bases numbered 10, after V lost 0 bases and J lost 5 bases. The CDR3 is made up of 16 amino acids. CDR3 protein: CASSLDRGTKDTEAFF. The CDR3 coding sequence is TGTGCCAGCAGCTTGGACAGGGGCACGAAGGATACTGAAGCTTTCTTT.

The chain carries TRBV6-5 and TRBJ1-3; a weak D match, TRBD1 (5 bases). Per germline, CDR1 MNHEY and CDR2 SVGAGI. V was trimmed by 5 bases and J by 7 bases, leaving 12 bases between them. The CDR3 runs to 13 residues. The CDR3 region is CASSLGLFNTIYF. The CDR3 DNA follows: TGTGCCAGCAGTCTGGGACTCTTCAACACCATATATTTT.

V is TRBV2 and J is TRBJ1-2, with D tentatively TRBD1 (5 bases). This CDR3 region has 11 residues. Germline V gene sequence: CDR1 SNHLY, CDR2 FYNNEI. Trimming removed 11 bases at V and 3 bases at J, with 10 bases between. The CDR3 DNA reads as TGTGCCCTGGTAGGGGACTATGGCTACACCTTC. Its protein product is CALVGDYGYTF.

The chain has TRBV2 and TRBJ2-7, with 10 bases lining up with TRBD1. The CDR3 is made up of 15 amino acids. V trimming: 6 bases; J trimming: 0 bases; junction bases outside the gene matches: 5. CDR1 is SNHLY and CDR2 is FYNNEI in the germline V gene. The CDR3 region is CASSLDRGPSYEQYF. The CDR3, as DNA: TGTGCCAGCAGCTTAGACAGGGGGCCCTCCTACGAGCAGTACTTC.

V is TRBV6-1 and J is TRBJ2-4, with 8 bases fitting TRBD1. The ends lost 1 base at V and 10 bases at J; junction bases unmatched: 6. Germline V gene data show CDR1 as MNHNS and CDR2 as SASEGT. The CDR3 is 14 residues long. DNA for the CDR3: TGTGCCAGCAGTGAAGTGGGACAGGCCGAAATTCAGTACTTC. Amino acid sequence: CASSEVGQAEIQYF.

The CDR3 sequence is CASSTQTSLSYEQYF. CDR3 DNA sequence: TGTGCCAGTAGTACCCAAACTAGCTTGAGCTACGAGCAGTACTTC. The V gene is TRBV19, the J gene TRBJ2-7; weak D call: TRBD2 (6 bases). The V end was cut by 4 bases, the J end by 3 bases, with 16 bases between. CDR1 is LNHDA, CDR2 SQIVND, per germline (reference sequence). The CDR3 loop spans 15 amino acids.

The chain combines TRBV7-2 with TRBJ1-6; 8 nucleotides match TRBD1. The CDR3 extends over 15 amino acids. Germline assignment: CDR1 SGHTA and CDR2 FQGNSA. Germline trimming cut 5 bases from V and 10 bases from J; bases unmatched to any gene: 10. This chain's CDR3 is CASSPQDRAYSPLHF. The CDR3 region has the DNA TGTGCCAGCAGCCCCCAGGACAGGGCGTACTCACCCCTCCACTTT.